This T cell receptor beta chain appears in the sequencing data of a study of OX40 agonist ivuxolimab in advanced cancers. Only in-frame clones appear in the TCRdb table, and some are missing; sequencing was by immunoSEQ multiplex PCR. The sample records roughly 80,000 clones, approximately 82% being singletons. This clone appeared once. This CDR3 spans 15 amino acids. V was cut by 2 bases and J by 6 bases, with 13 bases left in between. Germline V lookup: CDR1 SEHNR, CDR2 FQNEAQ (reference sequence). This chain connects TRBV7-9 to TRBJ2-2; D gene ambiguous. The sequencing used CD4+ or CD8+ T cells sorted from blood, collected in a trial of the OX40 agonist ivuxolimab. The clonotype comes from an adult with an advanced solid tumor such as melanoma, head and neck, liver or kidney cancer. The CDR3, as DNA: TGTGCCAGCAGCTTAAGTTTGGCAGGCGCCGGGGAGCTGTTTTTT. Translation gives CASSLSLAGAGELFF.